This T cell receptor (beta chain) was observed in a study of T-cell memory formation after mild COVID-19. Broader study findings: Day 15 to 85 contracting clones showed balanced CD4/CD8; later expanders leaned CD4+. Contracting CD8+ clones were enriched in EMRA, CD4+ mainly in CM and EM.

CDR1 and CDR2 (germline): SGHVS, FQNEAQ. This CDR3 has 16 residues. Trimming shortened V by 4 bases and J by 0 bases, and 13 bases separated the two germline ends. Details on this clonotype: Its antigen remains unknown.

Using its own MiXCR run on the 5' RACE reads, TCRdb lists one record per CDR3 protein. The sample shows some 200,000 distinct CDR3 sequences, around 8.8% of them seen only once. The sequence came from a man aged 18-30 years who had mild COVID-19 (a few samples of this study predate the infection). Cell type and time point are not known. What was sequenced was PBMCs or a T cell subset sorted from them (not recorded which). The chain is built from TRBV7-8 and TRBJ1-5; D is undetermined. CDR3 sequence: CASSSGAEYSNQPQHF. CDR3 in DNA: TGTGCCAGCAGCTCGGGTGCAGAATATAGCAATCAGCCCCAGCATTTT.